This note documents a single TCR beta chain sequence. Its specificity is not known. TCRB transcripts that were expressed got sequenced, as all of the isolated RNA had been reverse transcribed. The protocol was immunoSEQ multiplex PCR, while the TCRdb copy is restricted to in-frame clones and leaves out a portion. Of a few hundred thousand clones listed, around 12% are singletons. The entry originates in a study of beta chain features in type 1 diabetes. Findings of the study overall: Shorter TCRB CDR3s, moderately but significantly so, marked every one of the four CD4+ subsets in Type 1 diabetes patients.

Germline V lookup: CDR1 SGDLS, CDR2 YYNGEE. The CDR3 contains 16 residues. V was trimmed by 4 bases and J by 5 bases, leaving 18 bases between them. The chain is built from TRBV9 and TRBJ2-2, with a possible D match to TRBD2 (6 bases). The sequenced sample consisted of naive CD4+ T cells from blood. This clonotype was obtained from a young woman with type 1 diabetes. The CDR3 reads CASSIDVDYRTGELFF. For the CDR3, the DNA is TGTGCCAGCAGCATCGACGTGGACTACAGGACCGGGGAGCTGTTTTTT.